The T cell receptor beta chain described here comes from a study of T cell responses to AZD1222 COVID-19 vaccine. V lost 4 bases to trimming and J lost 5 bases; unmatched junction nucleotides: 10. This CDR3 comprises 15 residues. Germline lookup yields CDR1 SGHRS and CDR2 YFSETQ. Profiling relied on immunoSEQ multiplex PCR, and the TCRdb table lists in-frame clones only, not all of them. The top ten clones hold around 6.6% of a sample with fewer than 110,000 clones, about nine tenths of them seen once. J is TRBJ2-3 and V is TRBV5-1; 7 positions match TRBD1. The receptor was isolated from an adult who received the AZD1222 COVID-19 vaccine. The sample consisted of peripheral blood, taken 28 days after the second AZD1222 dose. This CDR3 is CASSGGTGVGDTQYF. The CDR3 DNA reads TGCGCCAGCAGCGGGGGTACAGGGGTGGGAGATACGCAGTATTTT.